This TCR beta chain originates from a study of response to subunit inactivated influenza vaccine. Study-wide results and limits: It was the authors' suggestion that each seasonal influenza vaccination recruits few new T cells.

V lost 5 bases and J lost 0, with 18 bases in between. The CDR3 loop spans 17 amino acids. The V gene's germline CDR1 is LGHDT and CDR2 YNNKEL (reference sequence). TCRdb fed the RT-PCR reads into MiXCR, producing one record per CDR3 protein. The sample includes 450,000 to 550,000 distinct CDR3 sequences, roughly 27% of them seen just once. In regard to this clonotype: What it binds is unknown.

The receptor was derived from a man aged 50 or older who received an inactivated influenza vaccine. The sequenced sample was CD4+ T cells sorted from PBMCs, obtained roughly 5 days after vaccination. The chain couples TRBV3-1 to TRBJ2-3, with TRBD2 as a possible D gene (5 bases). CDR3 nucleotides: TGTGCCAGCAGCACACGGACTGGACGATCTAGCACAGATACGCAGTATTTT. It encodes CASSTRTGRSSTDTQYF.